The 29 T cell receptor beta chains below all came from one sample that was sequenced in a study of T cells in Graves' hyperthyroidism and ophthalmopathy. Authors of the study amplified TCR beta CDR3 regions from RNA transcripts. A first-round RT-PCR of the TCR CDR3 used the HTBI primer set. MiXCR was run by TCRdb on the multiplex PCR reads, yielding one entry per CDR3 protein. The sample holds 500,000 or so distinct CDR3 sequences; about 16% are singletons and the top ten take around 32%. The specimen sequenced was blood. The receptors were gathered from a woman in her twenties or thirties with Graves' ophthalmopathy.

The DNA of the CDR3 is TGCAGCGTTGGCCACGCCTACGAGCAGTACTTC. It yields the protein CSVGHAYEQYF. This sequence joins TRBV29-1 and TRBJ2-7, with D uncertain. The CDR3 consists of 11 residues. The germline V gene has CDR1 SQVTM and CDR2 ANQGSEA. Trimming took off 4 bases at V and 2 bases at J, with 6 bases between the two ends.

This clonotype has only a few counts. The genes are TRBV5-5 and TRBJ2-2; D not certain. The germline V and J ends were trimmed by 0 bases and 6 bases, with 9 bases remaining between them. Germline values: CDR1 SGHKS, CDR2 YYEKEE (reference sequence). The CDR3 runs to 14 residues. DNA of the CDR3: TGTGCCAGCAGCTTGGCCGATTGGGCCGGGGAGCTGTTTTTT. Protein product: CASSLADWAGELFF. The full variable domain, completed using reference TRBV5-5 and TRBJ2-2, is DAGVTQSPTHLIKTRGQQVTLRCSPISGHKSVSWYQQVLGQGPQFIFQYYEKEERGRGNFPDRFSARQFPNYSSELNVNALLLGDSALYLCASSLADWAGELFFGEGSRLTVL.

The chain employs TRBV4-1 and TRBJ2-5; 10 nucleotides match TRBD2. Trimming removed 1 base from V and 2 bases from J; junction bases left unmatched: 7. Germline V gives CDR1 MGHRA, CDR2 YSYEKL. The CDR3 has 17 amino acids. The CDR3 DNA is TGCGCCAGCAGCCAAGCTCCTAGCGGGAGTGCTCAAGAGACCCAGTACTTC. Translated, it gives CASSQAPSGSAQETQYF.

This clonotype has a count of ten or more. The chain couples TRBV29-1 to TRBJ1-1; perhaps TRBD1 as D (6 bases). Per the germline V gene, CDR1 is SQVTM and CDR2 is ANQGSEA. The CDR3 contains 12 residues. Trimming stripped 8 bases from V and 3 bases from J, with 13 bases between. CDR3 in amino acids: CSTKTGYTEAFF. The CDR3 DNA sequence: TGCAGCACTAAGACAGGCTACACTGAAGCTTTCTTT.

In this sample, this clonotype turned up a few times. The CDR3 DNA sequence: TGTGCCAGCAGCCCGACAGGGGGGGGAAGAAATGAGCAGTTCTTC. Protein product: CASSPTGGGRNEQFF. The J gene is TRBJ2-1, the V gene TRBV12-3 or TRBV12-4; 9 bases match TRBD1. This CDR3 comprises 15 residues. The V segment lost 6 bases and the J segment 7 bases; nucleotides outside the gene matches: 10.

Details on this clonotype: One base away lies a much larger clone, so this may be a sequencing read error. The rearrangement joins TRBV4-3 to TRBJ1-5; D gene ambiguous. This CDR3 spans 16 amino acids. Germline CDR1 LGHNA, CDR2 YSLEER. Trimming took off 0 bases at V and 5 bases at J, with 14 bases between the two ends. CDR3 loop: CASSQEVGVSYQPQHF. The CDR3 DNA sequence: TGCGCCAGCAGCCAAGAGGTCGGGGTCTCCTATCAGCCCCAGCATTTT.

This clonotype occurred many times. The chain couples TRBV7-2 to TRBJ2-1, with TRBD2 as a possible D gene (6 bases). The CDR3 is made up of 16 amino acids. V was pared by 4 bases and J by 8 bases, with 21 bases between. The germline V gene encodes CDR1 SGHTA and CDR2 FQGNSA. The CDR3 here is CASSSRGNAGFDEQFF. DNA of the CDR3: TGTGCCAGCAGCTCTCGGGGGAACGCTGGGTTCGATGAGCAGTTCTTC. The full variable domain, in which reference TRBV7-2 and TRBJ2-1 provide the parts outside the CDR3, is GAGVSQSPSNKVTEKGKDVELRCDPISGHTALYWYRQSLGQGLEFLIYFQGNSAPDKSGLPSDRFSAERTGGSVSTLTIQRTQQEDSAVYLCASSSRGNAGFDEQFFGPGTRLTVL.

This clonotype came up many times. DNA for the CDR3: TGTGCCAGCAGCTTAACCCAACAAGAGACCCAGTACTTC. Its translation is CASSLTQQETQYF. The chain recombines TRBV11-1 with TRBJ2-5; D is unclear. The germline CDR1 and CDR2 sequences are SGHAT and FQDESV (reference sequence). The CDR3 is made up of 13 amino acids. V lost 2 bases to trimming and J lost 2 bases, with 6 bases between them.

This clonotype was seen repeatedly, ten times or more. The chain links TRBV11-3 to TRBJ2-7; TRBD2 matches at 14 bases. Germline trimming cut 4 bases from V and 4 bases from J; bases unmatched to any gene: 6. CDR3 length: 16 residues. Germline assignment: CDR1 SGHNT and CDR2 YENEEA. CDR3 amino acids: CASSSGLAGGLYEQYF. Here the CDR3 DNA reads TGTGCCAGCAGCTCAGGACTAGCGGGAGGACTGTACGAGCAGTACTTC.

Points on this clonotype: It is unclear where the CDR3 begins or ends on the DNA, so no DNA is shown, and the CDR3 is as TCRdb lists it. This CDR3 is CASSFYICSAPSNSYEQYF. This chain uses TRBV28 with TRBJ2-7. Germline assignment: CDR1 MDHEN and CDR2 SYDVKM. The CDR3 extends over 19 residues, inclusive of both ends.

The V call is TRBV6-5, the J call TRBJ1-2; perhaps TRBD1 as D (6 bases). V was cut by 0 bases and J by 7 bases, with 9 bases left in between. This CDR3 has 13 amino acids. Germline lookup yields CDR1 MNHEY and CDR2 SVGAGI. The CDR3 reads CASSYSEGVGYTF. CDR3 DNA: TGTGCCAGCAGTTACTCGGAGGGGGTTGGCTACACCTTC.

The chain joins TRBV4-3 to TRBJ1-4; D ambiguous. The V gene's germline CDR1 is LGHNA and CDR2 YSLEER. The CDR3 has 14 amino acids. V lost 1 base to trimming and J lost 4 bases, with 7 bases between them. As DNA, the CDR3 is TGCGCCAGCAGCCAAGGATTGGGTAATGAAAAACTGTTTTTT. Translating it yields CASSQGLGNEKLFF.

A word on this clonotype: This may stem from a read error, because a much larger clone lies one nucleotide away. This chain connects TRBV5-5 to TRBJ2-1; 7 nucleotides align to TRBD1. The J call is in doubt because the DNA end fits TRBJ2-7 better. Germline assignment: CDR1 SGHKS and CDR2 YYEKEE (reference sequence). The CDR3 covers 16 residues. The CDR3 loop is CASSSSGQEPYNEQYF. In nucleotides, the CDR3 is TGTGCCAGCAGCTCCTCAGGACAGGAGCCTTACAATGAGCAGTACTTC.

This clonotype came up a few times. A much larger clone lies one base from this, so it may be a read error. This rearrangement joins TRBV7-2 to TRBJ2-7, with 12 positions matching TRBD2. The CDR3 contains 18 residues. CDR1 is SGHTA, CDR2 FQGNSA, per germline. V lost 0 bases to trimming and J lost 9 bases; unmatched junction nucleotides: 15. CDR3 protein: CASSLARASGRVSGVQYF. In DNA, the CDR3 is TGTGCCAGCAGCTTAGCGAGGGCTAGCGGGAGGGTTTCAGGCGTGCAGTACTTC.

V gene TRBV20-1 combines with J gene TRBJ2-6; 9 positions match TRBD1. Germline V CDR1 and CDR2: DFQATT, SNEGSKA (reference sequence). The CDR3 has 16 amino acids. The V segment lost 4 bases and the J segment 3 bases; nucleotides outside the gene matches: 7. CDR3 protein: CSATSRDRDGANVLTF. The CDR3 coding sequence is TGCAGTGCTACGTCCCGGGACAGGGATGGGGCCAACGTCCTGACTTTC.

A few counts support this clonotype. This chain links TRBV7-2 with TRBJ2-7; 8 nucleotides align to TRBD2. The V gene's germline CDR1 is SGHTA and CDR2 FQGNSA. This CDR3 is 18 amino acids long. The ends lost 1 base at V and 3 bases at J; junction bases unmatched: 14. CDR3 in amino acids: CASSLVWSYTSGFYEQYF. The CDR3 nucleotides read TGTGCCAGCAGCTTAGTGTGGTCATATACTAGCGGCTTCTACGAGCAGTACTTC.

This chain connects TRBV6-5 to TRBJ1-1; no definite D call. Germline V CDR1 and CDR2: MNHEY, SVGAGI. Trimming took off 2 bases at V and 7 bases at J, with 11 bases between the two ends. The CDR3 has 13 residues. The CDR3 DNA reads as TGTGCCAGCAGTTACGACACCTACCTTGAAGCTTTCTTT. It yields the protein CASSYDTYLEAFF.

J is TRBJ2-2 and V is TRBV19; D not resolved. This CDR3 is 15 amino acids long. Trimming pared 4 bases from V and 3 bases from J, leaving 12 bases between. CDR1 is LNHDA, CDR2 SQIVND, per germline (reference sequence). The chain's CDR3 is CASSTEWQHTGELFF. The DNA of the CDR3 is TGTGCCAGTAGTACGGAGTGGCAGCACACCGGGGAGCTGTTTTTT. Full variable domain (outside the CDR3, taken from reference TRBV19 and TRBJ2-2): DGGITQSPKYLFRKEGQNVTLSCEQNLNHDAMYWYRQDPGQGLRLIYYSQIVNDFQKGDIAEGYSVSREKKESFPLTVTSAQKNPTAFYLCASSTEWQHTGELFFGEGSRLTVL.

This clonotype was observed many times. This chain connects TRBV18 to TRBJ1-1, with 10 bases aligning to TRBD1. The length of the CDR3 is 15 residues. Germline assignment: CDR1 KGHSH and CDR2 LQKENI. V shed 5 bases, J shed 5 bases, and the junction held 8 bases outside the gene matches. This CDR3 is CASSTDRGGFTEAFF. The CDR3 DNA reads as TGTGCCAGCTCAACGGACAGGGGGGGTTTTACTGAAGCTTTCTTT.

V usage is TRBV19 and J usage is TRBJ1-5; D not resolved. V lost 0 bases to trimming and J lost 3 bases, with 9 bases between them. The CDR3 runs 15 residues. Germline CDR1 LNHDA, CDR2 SQIVND (reference sequence). CDR3: CASSIEGGINQPQHF. The CDR3 nucleotides are TGTGCCAGTAGTATAGAGGGAGGGATCAATCAGCCCCAGCATTTT.

This clonotype was found many times. This chain joins TRBV29-1 and TRBJ2-7, with 7 bases aligning to TRBD2. The V and J ends lost 4 bases and 6 bases, in that order; junction bases with no gene match: 6. This CDR3 comprises 12 residues. From germline, CDR1 is SQVTM and CDR2 ANQGSEA. CDR3: CSVAAGESEQYF. Written as DNA, the CDR3 is TGCAGCGTTGCGGCGGGAGAGTCCGAGCAGTACTTC.

The V call is TRBV6-2 or TRBV6-3, the J call TRBJ2-7; D remains unclear. V gave up 4 bases and J gave up 6 bases, with 13 bases separating them. In germline, CDR1 is MNHEY, CDR2 SVGEGT. The CDR3 totals 13 residues. CDR3 DNA: TGTGCCAGCAGTTCCAGTGACTCCCCCGAGCAGTACTTC. Translating it yields CASSSSDSPEQYF.

This sequence joins TRBV5-1 and TRBJ1-4; D remains unclear. CDR3 length equals 13 residues. CDR1 is SGHRS, CDR2 YFSETQ, per germline. The V end was cut by 4 bases, the J end by 7 bases, with 11 bases between. CDR3 sequence (DNA): TGCGCCAGCAGCCCCCTCGGGAGTGAAAAACTGTTTTTT. Protein product: CASSPLGSEKLFF.

The chain recombines TRBV20-1 with TRBJ2-1, with D unclear. Between the trimmed V and J ends, which lost 6 bases and 2 bases, there was a span of 17 bases. The CDR3 totals 15 residues. The germline CDR1 and CDR2 sequences are DFQATT and SNEGSKA (reference sequence). The CDR3 region is CSATARSFAYNEQFF. The CDR3 bases are TGCAGTGCAACCGCCCGTTCGTTTGCCTACAATGAGCAGTTCTTC.

This chain uses TRBV29-1 with TRBJ1-2, with D tentatively TRBD1 (6 bases). The V end lost 6 bases, the J end lost 6 bases, and 11 bases lay between the germline ends. The CDR3 spans 11 residues. Germline V CDR1 and CDR2: SQVTM, ANQGSEA. The CDR3 is CSVQWTDGYTF. The CDR3 region has the DNA TGCAGCGTACAATGGACAGATGGCTACACCTTC.

This clonotype showed up many times. This chain uses TRBV5-1 with TRBJ2-5; perhaps TRBD1 as D (5 bases). V was cut by 4 bases and J by 7 bases, with 14 bases left in between. The germline V gene encodes CDR1 SGHRS and CDR2 YFSETQ. CDR3 length: 13 amino acids. The CDR3 reads CASSPTEVGTQYF. The CDR3, as DNA: TGCGCCAGCAGCCCGACAGAGGTTGGGACCCAGTACTTC.

This chain links TRBV9 with TRBJ2-2; D not certain. The V gene lost 0 bases and the J gene lost 4 bases, with 10 bases spanning the gap. CDR3 length: 15 amino acids. Germline loops: CDR1 SGDLS, CDR2 YYNGEE. The CDR3, as DNA: TGTGCCAGCAGCGTAGCTGTCAGCCCCACCGGGGAGCTGTTTTTT. This sequence encodes CASSVAVSPTGELFF.

The chain couples TRBV10-3 to TRBJ2-3, with 9 bases identical to TRBD2. Germline V lookup: CDR1 ENHRY, CDR2 SYGVKD. V gave up 0 bases and J gave up 2 bases; unmatched junction bases: 6. CDR3 length equals 17 residues. DNA of the CDR3: TGTGCCATCAGTGAGTCGGGGCTAGCGGGGCTCACAGATACGCAGTATTTT. Amino acids: CAISESGLAGLTDTQYF.

Ten or more counts support this clonotype. The genes are TRBV3-1 and TRBJ1-1; 7 bases align to TRBD1. The CDR3 is made up of 15 amino acids. The germline V gene encodes CDR1 LGHDT and CDR2 YNNKEL (reference sequence). Unmatched junction bases numbered 17, after V lost 9 bases and J lost 7 bases. CDR3 DNA: TGTGCCAGTTCCCGGCGGGGGAGGGGGCAACATGAAGCTTTCTTT. This encodes CASSRRGRGQHEAFF.